The clone carrying this T cell receptor (beta chain) was seen once. The data stem from a study of blood T cell repertoires in COVID-19. Across the study: The samples span acute and convalescent COVID-19 from the United States, Italy and Spain.

Enrollees, roughly 18 to 90 years old, lived in some 24 US areas. Authors' data handling: Estimates of nucleated cell counts were drawn from the amplification of reference gene primers. Here immunoSEQ multiplex PCR was the method, and the copy in TCRdb shows in-frame clones only, minus some. That table is the source of V, J and clone size, and D and trimming were worked out from the DNA. The sample has 400,000 or so clones, 90% seen once. J lost 0 bases, V lost 0 bases, and 4 bases had no gene match. The CDR3 has 16 amino acids. Germline CDR1 ENHRY, CDR2 SYGVKD. The sequenced sample consisted of PBMCs or T cells enriched from blood (not recorded which). This sequence originates from a man between 18 and 29 years old who had recovered from COVID-19. This sequence joins TRBV10-3 and TRBJ1-1; 7 positions agree with TRBD1. The CDR3: CAISESLTGMNTEAFF. In DNA, the CDR3 is TGTGCCATCAGTGAGTCGCTGACAGGGATGAACACTGAAGCTTTCTTT.